This T cell receptor (beta chain) came from a study of blood T cells in healthy people across ages. A J-beta primer mix and a sample-barcoded 5' primer were used in a second PCR of about 6 to 12 cycles. In TCRdb, the 5' RACE reads were re-called with MiXCR into one record per CDR3 protein. The sample yields about a million distinct CDR3 sequences, roughly 50% seen once. Germline lookup yields CDR1 SGHTA and CDR2 FQGNSA. The CDR3 runs 13 residues. V lost 4 bases, J lost 4 bases, and 11 bases lay in between. This clonotype was observed a handful of times. Per-sample yields of isolated PBMCs were at least 6.5 million.

V usage is TRBV7-2 and J usage is TRBJ2-7; D not resolved. This sequence was found in a man aged 25 to 45 in good health. What was sequenced was blood. The CDR3 is CASSSPERYEQYF. In DNA, the CDR3 is TGTGCCAGCAGCTCCCCCGAAAGGTACGAGCAGTACTTC. The full variable domain, in which reference TRBV7-2 and TRBJ2-7 provide the parts outside the CDR3, is GAGVSQSPSNKVTEKGKDVELRCDPISGHTALYWYRQSLGQGLEFLIYFQGNSAPDKSGLPSDRFSAERTGGSVSTLTIQRTQQEDSAVYLCASSSPERYEQYFGPGTRLTVT.